A selection of T cell receptor beta chains follows, all from one sample in a study of response to subunit inactivated influenza vaccine. Using its own MiXCR run on the RT-PCR reads, TCRdb lists one record per CDR3 protein. The sample lists about 520,000 distinct CDR3 sequences, roughly 7.9% occurring once. This specimen was PBMCs from blood, taken 23 to 25 months after vaccination. All receptors come from a man between 50 and 75 years old who received an inactivated influenza vaccine. Both conserved end residues are trimmed from each CDR3.

ASSPGGWEEKLF | TRBJ1-4 | TRBV7-2
SARGSHSYEQY | TRBJ2-7 | TRBV20-1
SASLGTGSVEQY | TRBJ2-7 | TRBV20-1
AISARPSTDTQY | TRBJ2-3 | TRBV10-3
ASSYSRTSGEETQY | TRBJ2-5 | TRBV6-2/TRBV6-3
SGGDNTEAF | TRBJ1-1 | TRBV29-1
SFRIEGAKGYT | TRBJ1-2 | TRBV29-1
SADSRGSNQPQH | TRBJ1-5 | TRBV20-1
ASSLAPRDRADSNQPQH | TRBJ1-5 | TRBV7-2
ASSLVADRTDTQY | TRBJ2-3 | TRBV5-1
AISELGLLVDTIY | TRBJ1-3 | TRBV10-3
ASSGSQANYGYT | TRBJ1-2 | TRBV5-1
ASRGTGSSPLH | TRBJ1-6 | TRBV6-2/TRBV6-3
SVEGSGTSGRGSYNEQF | TRBJ2-1 | TRBV29-1
ASSAPWGAIGYT | TRBJ1-2 | TRBV6-1
SASKGTDSNQPQH | TRBJ1-5 | TRBV20-1
ASSLVGTSNYNSPLH | TRBJ1-6 | TRBV27
SARDVQGSLQPQH | TRBJ1-5 | TRBV20-1
ASRPSGVRYT | TRBJ1-2 | TRBV12-3/TRBV12-4
SVGVLGEGRYGYT | TRBJ1-2 | TRBV29-1
ATSRALGGYNEQF | TRBJ2-1 | TRBV15
ASSQPPGSGETQY | TRBJ2-5 | TRBV7-2
SVEITGGKGYT | TRBJ1-2 | TRBV29-1
SAGTGAVTGELF | TRBJ2-2 | TRBV29-1
SVALIAGGLGYT | TRBJ1-2 | TRBV29-1
ASSLMATTDTQY | TRBJ2-3 | TRBV28
ASSETGSSYEQY | TRBJ2-7 | TRBV2
ASSLGPTGTYNEQF | TRBJ2-1 | TRBV5-6
SATTGTGYEQF | TRBJ2-1 | TRBV20-1
ASRQLAGELETQY | TRBJ2-5 | TRBV11-2
ASSHTSGRFDEQY | TRBJ2-7 | TRBV14
ASGRGLNSGELF | TRBJ2-2 | TRBV5-8
SARDLRLGLNYGYT | TRBJ1-2 | TRBV20-1
SVVVASNEKLF | TRBJ1-4 | TRBV29-1
ASSQDPGGPNTGELF | TRBJ2-2 | TRBV3-1
SAAGTSGRHGGNEQF | TRBJ2-1 | TRBV20-1
SARGENRGRVETQY | TRBJ2-5 | TRBV20-1
SVEGSDFGTQY | TRBJ2-5 | TRBV29-1
ASSYSGNYYNEQF | TRBJ2-1 | TRBV6-5
ASSPAGGTSGYT | TRBJ1-2 | TRBV3-1